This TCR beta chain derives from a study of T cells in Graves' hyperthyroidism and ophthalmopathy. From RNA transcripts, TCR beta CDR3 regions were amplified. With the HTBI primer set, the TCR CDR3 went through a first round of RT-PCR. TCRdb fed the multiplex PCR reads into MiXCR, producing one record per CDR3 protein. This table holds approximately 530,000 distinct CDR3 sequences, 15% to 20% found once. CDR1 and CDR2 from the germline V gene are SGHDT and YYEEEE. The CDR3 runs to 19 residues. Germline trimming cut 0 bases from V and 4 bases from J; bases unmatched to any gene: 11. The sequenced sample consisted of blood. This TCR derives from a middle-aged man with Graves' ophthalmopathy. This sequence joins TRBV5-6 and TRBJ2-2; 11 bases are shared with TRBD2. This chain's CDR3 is CASSLEVAGGVKSTGELFF. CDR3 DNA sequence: TGTGCCAGCAGCTTGGAGGTAGCGGGAGGGGTAAAGAGCACCGGGGAGCTGTTTTTT.